The present T cell receptor (beta chain) was sequenced within a study of radiation and T cells in renal cell carcinoma. Time point specified: blood 4 weeks post-SBRT, at nephrectomy. The treatment denotes: 15 Gy SBRT to primary tumor, nephrectomy 4 weeks later. Nephrectomy followed 15 Gy stereotactic body radiation by 4 weeks. Germline loops: CDR1 LGHNA, CDR2 YSLEER. This CDR3 contains 15 residues. V was clipped by 0 bases and J by 1 base; unmatched bases: 1. This table comes from immunoSEQ multiplex PCR, and its TCRdb copy is limited to in-frame clones, with some not included. The data contain around 99,000 clones, around 83% of them singletons.

The clonotype originates from a man aged 60 to 75 with renal cell carcinoma. The sample was blood, taken from a patient whose treatment included radiotherapy and nephrectomy. The genes are TRBV4-3 and TRBJ1-2; 8 positions agree with TRBD1. CDR3 DNA sequence: TGCGCCAGCAGCCAAGAGGACAGGGTTAACTATGGCTACACCTTC. It yields the protein CASSQEDRVNYGYTF.